These 28 T cell receptor beta chains originate from one sample sequenced in a study of blood T cells in healthy people across ages (dated by TCRdb to the mid-2010s). Receptor libraries were prepared by 5' RACE. Sequencing relied on an Illumina HiSeq 2500. The second PCR ran for roughly 7 to 11 cycles and used a J-beta primer mix along with a sample-barcoded 5' primer. TCRdb reworked the public reads: Q25 trimming with fastp, MiXCR clone assembly, productive beta chains retained. Merged by CDR3 protein, the rows form single entries marked with the most common genes and DNA. The sample table records more than 700,000 distinct CDR3 sequences; around half of these occur just once. The top ten clonotypes cover 15% to 20% of the sample. Specimen: blood. These receptors were obtained from an older man in good health.

This clonotype was counted ten times or more. J is TRBJ2-7 and V is TRBV7-2; TRBD1 matches 9 bases. CDR3 length: 12 amino acids. Germline CDR1 reads SGHTA; CDR2 reads FQGNSA. V was clipped by 4 bases and J by 9 bases; unmatched bases: 4. The CDR3 protein is CASSSNRGPQYF. As DNA, the CDR3 is TGTGCCAGCAGCTCCAACAGGGGGCCGCAGTACTTC.

As concerns this clonotype: At one end, the junction sequence differs from germline, possibly due to a read error. The CDR3 is CVSSTSENTGELFF. CDR3 bases: TGTGTCAGCAGCACATCAGAGAACACCGGGGAGTTGTTTTTT. The chain combines TRBV12-3 or TRBV12-4 with TRBJ2-2; tentative D call: TRBD2 (5 bases). CDR3 length equals 14 residues.

CDR3 region: CAISRAAQYNEQFF. As DNA, the CDR3 is TGTGCCATCAGTAGGGCGGCACAATACAATGAGCAGTTCTTC. The J gene is TRBJ2-1, the V gene TRBV10-3; no definite D call. The V end was cut by 5 bases, the J end by 4 bases, with 12 bases between. CDR3 length: 14 residues. From germline, CDR1 is ENHRY and CDR2 SYGVKD.

The rearrangement uses TRBV25-1 and TRBJ1-4; D call uncertain. Germline values: CDR1 MGHDK, CDR2 SYGVNS. The CDR3 covers 17 residues. V lost 2 bases and J lost 0, with 13 bases in between. CDR3 region: CASSEEWGTATNEKLFF. The CDR3 bases are TGTGCCAGCAGTGAAGAGTGGGGAACGGCAACTAATGAAAAACTGTTTTTT.

The chain employs TRBV29-1 and TRBJ2-3; 7 bases agree with TRBD2. The CDR3 loop spans 14 amino acids. V lost 5 bases to trimming and J lost 2 bases; unmatched junction nucleotides: 7. Germline V gives CDR1 SQVTM, CDR2 ANQGSEA. CDR3 coding DNA: TGCAGCGTTACGGGAGGCGCATCCACAGATACGCAGTATTTT. Protein product: CSVTGGASTDTQYF.

This chain links TRBV25-1 with TRBJ1-1, with D possibly TRBD1 on 5 matching bases. The CDR3 runs to 15 residues. CDR1 MGHDK and CDR2 SYGVNS come from the germline V gene. The V gene lost 4 bases and the J gene lost 1 base, with 13 bases spanning the gap. CDR3 sequence reads: CASSGPGTGNTEAFF. The CDR3 coding sequence is TGTGCCAGCAGTGGTCCCGGGACGGGGAACACTGAAGCTTTCTTT. Full variable domain (missing parts from reference TRBV25-1 and TRBJ1-1): EADIYQTPRYLVIGTGKKITLECSQTMGHDKMYWYQQDPGMELHLIHYSYGVNSTEKGDLSSESTVSRIRTEHFPLTLESARPSHTSQYLCASSGPGTGNTEAFFGQGTRLTVV.

A note on this clonotype: This sequence may be a read error, since a much larger clone differs from it by one base. V and J are TRBV10-3 and TRBJ2-7; D is ambiguous. The CDR3 loop spans 14 amino acids. Germline-derived CDR1 and CDR2 are ENHRY and SYGVKD. The V and J ends lost 2 bases and 2 bases respectively, with 10 bases between them. The CDR3, as DNA: TGTGCCATCAGTGAGACAATAGGGACCTACGAGCAGTACTTC. Its protein is CAISETIGTYEQYF.

In regard to this clonotype: A much larger clone lies a single base off, so this may be a read error. The genes are TRBV20-1 and TRBJ2-5, with TRBD2 matching 14 bases. Germline V gene data show CDR1 as DFQATT and CDR2 as SNEGSKA (reference sequence). The trim removed 2 bases at V and 7 bases at J, leaving 6 bases unmatched. This CDR3 comprises 15 residues. CDR3 nucleotides: TGCAGTGCTAGACTCGGGACTAGCGGGAGAGTGACCCAGTACTTC. Its protein product is CSARLGTSGRVTQYF.

J is TRBJ2-3 and V is TRBV5-1; the D call may be TRBD1 or TRBD2 (5 bases each). Trimming left V 0 bases short and J 5 bases short, with 10 bases between. The germline V gene has CDR1 SGHRS and CDR2 YFSETQ. CDR3 length: 14 residues. The CDR3 sequence: CASSLEPGRDTQYF. In DNA, the CDR3 is TGCGCCAGCAGCTTGGAACCAGGGAGAGATACGCAGTATTTT. The whole variable domain, filled in from reference TRBV5-1 and TRBJ2-3, reads KAGVTQTPRYLIKTRGQQVTLSCSPISGHRSVSWYQQTPGQGLQFLFEYFSETQRNKGNFPGRFSGRQFSNSRSEMNVSTLELGDSALYLCASSLEPGRDTQYFGPGTRLTVL.

In this sample, this clonotype turned up a few times. The rearrangement uses TRBV6-2 or TRBV6-3 and TRBJ2-1, with 12 bases aligning to TRBD2. The CDR3 spans 14 residues. The germline V gene encodes CDR1 MNHEY and CDR2 SVGEGT. The ends lost 6 bases at V and 8 bases at J; junction bases unmatched: 5. The CDR3 sequence is CASRLAGGEDEQFF. The CDR3 nucleotides read TGTGCCAGCAGACTAGCGGGAGGTGAGGATGAGCAGTTCTTC.

This clonotype has a single count. This chain joins TRBV7-3 and TRBJ1-6; D is uncertain. This CDR3 has 12 amino acids. The germline V gene has CDR1 SGHTA and CDR2 FQGTGA. V was cut by 1 base and J by 12 bases, with 7 bases left in between. CDR3 sequence reads: CASSLNDLPLHF. The CDR3 DNA is TGTGCCAGCAGCTTAAATGACCTACCCCTCCACTTT.

As to this clonotype: This could be a read error, since a much larger clone is one nucleotide away. The chain recombines TRBV5-8 with TRBJ2-6, with a tentative D call TRBD1 (6 bases). CDR1 and CDR2 (germline): SGHTS, YDEGEE. The CDR3 spans 15 residues. CDR3 loop: CASSVQGGWANVPTF. As DNA, the CDR3 is TGTGCCAGCAGCGTACAGGGTGGCTGGGCCAACGTCCCGACTTTC.

The chain couples TRBV7-9 to TRBJ2-4, with 9 nucleotides matching TRBD1. The CDR3 length is 16 residues. V shed 5 bases and J 0 bases; nucleotides not matched to a gene: 5. Looked up from germline, CDR1 is SEHNR and CDR2 is FQNEAQ (reference sequence). CDR3 region: CASSPTGGLAKNIQYF. The CDR3 coding sequence is TGTGCCAGCAGCCCTACAGGGGGCCTAGCCAAAAACATTCAGTACTTC.

This clonotype came up many times. V gene TRBV7-3 combines with J gene TRBJ1-6, with a tentative D call TRBD1 (5 bases). Trimming took off 2 bases at V and 7 bases at J, with 12 bases between the two ends. The germline V gene encodes CDR1 SGHTA and CDR2 FQGTGA. The CDR3 runs 15 residues. DNA of the CDR3: TGTGCCAGCAGCTTACAGGCTTGGGGCAATTCACCCCTCCACTTT. As protein: CASSLQAWGNSPLHF.

The chain carries TRBV30 and TRBJ2-3; 7 nucleotides align to TRBD2. The germline gives CDR1 GTSNPN, CDR2 SVGIG (reference sequence). The CDR3 has 15 amino acids. Losses at the gene ends were 3 bases for V and 5 bases for J; bases not matched to a gene: 11. The CDR3 reads CAWRAPGGMKDTQYF. As DNA, the CDR3 is TGTGCCTGGAGGGCACCGGGAGGTATGAAAGATACGCAGTATTTT.

This chain uses TRBV5-1 with TRBJ2-7, with a possible D match to TRBD1 (5 bases). V shed 6 bases and J shed 2 bases, with 15 bases lying between them. Germline V gives CDR1 SGHRS, CDR2 YFSETQ. This CDR3 has 14 residues. Here the CDR3 DNA reads TGCGCCAGCACTCCTCACACAGGAACCTACGAGCAGTACTTC. Protein sequence: CASTPHTGTYEQYF.

The V gene is TRBV21-1, the J gene TRBJ1-4; the DNA was not compared with TRBD1, the D call given in the table. TRBV21-1 corresponds to a pseudogene. This CDR3 is built from 14 residues. The CDR3 protein is CASSMRTFGEKLFF. The DNA for the CDR3 is TGTGCCAGCAGCATGAGGACATTTGGAGAAAAACTGTTTTTT.

CDR3 protein: CASSPPVQGAGEQYF. The CDR3 DNA reads as TGTGCCAGCTCACCACCCGTACAGGGGGCGGGCGAGCAGTACTTC. The J gene is TRBJ2-7, the V gene TRBV18; 9 bases are shared with TRBD1. Germline V gives CDR1 KGHSH, CDR2 LQKENI. This CDR3 is 15 amino acids long. The V segment lost 0 bases and the J segment 6 bases; nucleotides outside the gene matches: 6.

The sample holds a few counts of this clonotype. The chain links TRBV29-1 to TRBJ2-7, with D perhaps TRBD2 (6 bases). Trimming cost V 5 bases and J 3 bases, with 11 bases left between them. The germline V gene has CDR1 SQVTM and CDR2 ANQGSEA. The CDR3 has 12 residues. In DNA, the CDR3 is TGCAGCGTTAGGACTACGGGCTACGAGCAGTACTTC. This gives the protein CSVRTTGYEQYF.

The V and J genes are TRBV28 and TRBJ2-7, with D tentatively TRBD2 (6 bases). From germline, CDR1 is MDHEN and CDR2 SYDVKM. The CDR3 is made up of 13 amino acids. V lost 6 bases to trimming and J lost 7 bases, with 16 bases between them. CDR3 nucleotide sequence: TGTGCCAGCAGCCATACGGGGGTAGCAGAGCAGTACTTC. This translates into CASSHTGVAEQYF.

For this clonotype: A much more abundant neighbour one base away suggests this may be a read error. V usage is TRBV7-2 and J usage is TRBJ1-2, with D possibly being TRBD1 (6 bases). The length of the CDR3 is 15 residues. V gave up 4 bases and J gave up 7 bases, with 19 bases separating them. Germline V gene data show CDR1 as SGHTA and CDR2 as FQGNSA. The chain's CDR3 is CASSSDRQAICGYTF. Here the CDR3 DNA reads TGTGCCAGCAGCTCCGATCGACAGGCTATCTGTGGCTACACCTTC.

This chain links TRBV7-2 with TRBJ2-5; no firm D call. The germline CDR1 and CDR2 sequences are SGHTA and FQGNSA. The V end lost 2 bases, the J end lost 4 bases, and 14 bases lay between the germline ends. This CDR3 is 15 amino acids long. The CDR3 DNA is TGTGCCAGCAGCTTAAATTCCTGGGCACCAGAGACCCAGTACTTC. It specifies CASSLNSWAPETQYF.

This sequence joins TRBV7-2 and TRBJ1-1; D call uncertain. The CDR3 loop spans 15 amino acids. In germline, CDR1 is SGHTA, CDR2 FQGNSA. With 1 base removed from V and 2 bases from J, the gap between germline ends came to 11 bases. CDR3 DNA: TGTGCCAGCAGCTTAGTTACGGATGTAAACACTGAAGCTTTCTTT. This translates into CASSLVTDVNTEAFF.

The chain employs TRBV4-3 and TRBJ1-6; TRBD1 aligns across 9 bases. The V gene end was trimmed by 2 bases and the J gene end by 6 bases; junction bases not matched to a gene: 11. CDR1 is LGHNA, CDR2 YSLEER, per germline. This CDR3 spans 18 amino acids. CDR3 in DNA: TGCGCCAGCAGCCAACAAATCGGGACAGGGTCTCTTAATTCACCCCTCCACTTT. Translated, it gives CASSQQIGTGSLNSPLHF.

V usage is TRBV28 and J usage is TRBJ1-5; no clear D. CDR1 and CDR2 from the germline V gene are MDHEN and SYDVKM. The V gene lost 5 bases and the J gene lost 6 bases, with 8 bases spanning the gap. The CDR3 covers 12 residues. This CDR3 reads CASSPQTQPQHF. The CDR3 DNA is TGTGCCAGCAGTCCCCAAACTCAGCCCCAGCATTTT.

This clonotype occurred once. The V call is TRBV10-2, the J call TRBJ2-6; D gene unclear. Germline CDR1 and CDR2: WSHSY and SAAADI. This CDR3 comprises 14 residues. V was clipped by 9 bases and J by 4 bases, with 13 bases between them. CDR3 nucleotide sequence: TGCGCCAGTCGTGCCAGAGCCGGGGCCAACGTCCTGACTTTC. Its protein is CASRARAGANVLTF.

V is TRBV12-3 or TRBV12-4 and J is TRBJ2-7; 7 bases match TRBD2. V shed 4 bases, J shed 0 bases, and the junction held 6 bases outside the gene matches. The CDR3 contains 15 residues. Here the CDR3 reads CASSSAWDYSYEQYF. CDR3 DNA: TGTGCCAGCAGTTCCGCCTGGGACTACTCCTACGAGCAGTACTTC.

This clonotype was seen only a few times. The DNA for the CDR3 is TGTGCCAGCAGCTATCCCGGGACAGGGGTCTCTGGGGCCAACGTCCTGACTTTC. Encoded protein: CASSYPGTGVSGANVLTF. The chain recombines TRBV5-4 with TRBJ2-6; 10 positions match TRBD1. With 3 bases clipped from V and 0 bases from J, the junction kept 6 bases outside the gene matches. CDR1 SGHNT and CDR2 YYREEE come from the germline V gene (reference sequence). The CDR3 consists of 18 residues.